The 32 T cell receptor beta chains below all came from one sample that was sequenced in a study of T cell responses to AZD1222 COVID-19 vaccine. Repertoires were generated with immunoSEQ multiplex PCR, while TCRdb's copy carries only in-frame clones and drops some. The table shows about 140,000 clones, with over 80% occurring only once. Sample: peripheral blood, taken 28 days after the second AZD1222 dose. The receptors originated from an adult who received the AZD1222 COVID-19 vaccine.

A few counts support this clone. This sequence joins TRBV5-1 and TRBJ2-7; 12 bases align to TRBD2. V was clipped by 4 bases and J by 0 bases; unmatched bases: 8. The CDR3 has 17 amino acids. Germline values: CDR1 SGHRS, CDR2 YFSETQ. The CDR3 DNA sequence: TGCGCCAGCAGCCTTGGGACTAGCGGGTTCGCCTCCTACGAGCAGTACTTC. Translation gives CASSLGTSGFASYEQYF.

This chain connects TRBV6-1 to TRBJ1-6, with D maybe TRBD1 (6 bases). This CDR3 spans 14 amino acids. Germline V CDR1 and CDR2: MNHNS, SASEGT. V lost 0 bases, J lost 9 bases, and 9 bases lay in between. The CDR3 DNA is TGTGCCAGCAGTGAAGCACTCAGGGGTTCACCCCTCCACTTT. Translation gives CASSEALRGSPLHF.

Concerning this clone itself: Other DNA sequences of this sample code for an identical CDR3. This chain connects TRBV28 to TRBJ2-7; 11 bases align to TRBD2. V lost 5 bases, J lost 2 bases, and 5 bases stayed unmatched. CDR1 is MDHEN and CDR2 is SYDVKM in the germline V gene. The CDR3 runs to 15 residues. CDR3 region: CASSPGTSGTYEQYF. The CDR3 DNA is TGTGCCAGCAGTCCAGGGACTAGCGGAACCTACGAGCAGTACTTC.

The chain recombines TRBV7-7 with TRBJ2-5; the match to TRBD2 covers 7 bases. The CDR3 runs to 15 residues. The junction had 8 bases not matched to a gene; V was cut back by 3 bases and J by 4 bases. The germline CDR1 and CDR2 sequences are SSHAT and FNYEAQ (reference sequence). CDR3 coding DNA: TGTGCCAGCAGCTTGGGCGGGAGCACTGGAGAGACCCAGTACTTC. This codes for CASSLGGSTGETQYF. Together with reference TRBV7-7 and TRBJ2-5, the CDR3 gives the full variable domain: GAGVSQSPRYKVTKRGQDVTLRCDPISSHATLYWYQQALGQGPEFLTYFNYEAQPDKSGLPSDRFSAERPEGSISTLTIQRTEQRDSAMYRCASSLGGSTGETQYFGPGTRLLVL.

V is TRBV7-8 and J is TRBJ2-3; D is tentatively TRBD1 or TRBD2 (6 bases each). The V end was cut by 2 bases, the J end by 6 bases, with 12 bases between. The CDR3 is made up of 14 amino acids. Germline values: CDR1 SGHVS, CDR2 FQNEAQ. CDR3 in DNA: TGTGCCAGCAGCTTACCGGGGGCTGTGGATACGCAGTATTTT. It specifies CASSLPGAVDTQYF. Together with reference TRBV7-8 and TRBJ2-3, the CDR3 gives the full variable domain: GAGVSQSPRYKVAKRGQDVALRCDPISGHVSLFWYQQALGQGPEFLTYFQNEAQLDKSGLPSDRFFAERPEGSVSTLKIQRTQQEDSAVYLCASSLPGAVDTQYFGPGTRLTVL.

The gene calls are TRBV28 and TRBJ1-1, with no clear D. Germline loops: CDR1 MDHEN, CDR2 SYDVKM. The CDR3 loop spans 16 amino acids. Trimming left V 8 bases short and J 1 base short, with 20 bases between. CDR3: CASSPADARGNTEAFF. The CDR3 DNA reads as TGTGCCAGCTCCCCGGCGGACGCACGAGGGAACACTGAAGCTTTCTTT.

This sequence joins TRBV11-2 and TRBJ2-7, with 7 bases matching TRBD1. The CDR3 loop spans 11 amino acids. V dropped 7 bases and J dropped 6; count of bases not matched to a gene: 3. The germline CDR1 and CDR2 sequences are SGHAT and FQNNGV. The CDR3 sequence: CASNNRGEQYF. CDR3 coding DNA: TGTGCCAGCAACAACAGGGGCGAGCAGTACTTC.

A single count supports this clone. CDR3 nucleotide sequence: TGTGCCAGCAGCTCGCTAGAGACCCAGTACTTC. Translated, it gives CASSSLETQYF. This chain joins TRBV7-2 and TRBJ2-5; D is undetermined. This CDR3 spans 11 amino acids. CDR1 and CDR2 from the germline V gene are SGHTA and FQGNSA. The V end lost 4 bases, the J end lost 4 bases, and 4 bases lay between the germline ends. Full variable domain (remainder filled in from reference TRBV7-2 and TRBJ2-5): GAGVSQSPSNKVTEKGKDVELRCDPISGHTALYWYRQSLGQGLEFLIYFQGNSAPDKSGLPSDRFSAERTGGSVSTLTIQRTQQEDSAVYLCASSSLETQYFGPGTRLLVL.

The genes are TRBV3-1 (or the pseudogene TRBV3-2) and TRBJ1-5; a possible D gene is TRBD1 (6 bases). Germline V gene lookup returns CDR1 LGHDT and CDR2 YNNKEL (reference sequence). This CDR3 comprises 16 residues. V gave up 1 base and J gave up 3 bases, with 13 bases separating them. The CDR3 protein is CASSQGRGGDNQPQHF. The CDR3 nucleotides read TGTGCCAGCAGCCAAGGTCGAGGGGGGGACAATCAGCCCCAGCATTTT.

This sequence joins TRBV9 and TRBJ1-6; a weak D match, TRBD1 (6 bases). Trimming took off 3 bases at V and 0 bases at J, with 10 bases between the two ends. The CDR3 covers 16 residues. Germline assignment: CDR1 SGDLS and CDR2 YYNGEE. DNA for the CDR3: TGTGCCAGCAGCGAGGACAGTAGCTCCTATAATTCACCCCTCCACTTT. Translation: CASSEDSSSYNSPLHF.

This clone has just one count. V and J are TRBV19 and TRBJ2-7, with 7 bases matching TRBD2. Germline V CDR1 and CDR2: LNHDA, SQIVND (reference sequence). The CDR3 is 11 residues long. Unmatched junction bases numbered 4, after V lost 10 bases and J lost 4 bases. The CDR3 is CATRRGYEQYF. The CDR3 DNA reads as TGTGCCACCCGGCGGGGGTACGAGCAGTACTTC.

The genes are TRBV11-3 and TRBJ2-1; 9 nucleotides line up with TRBD1. The CDR3 has 15 amino acids. Germline CDR1 reads SGHNT; CDR2 reads YENEEA. J gave up 9 bases and V 1 base, and 7 bases lay outside the gene matches. The CDR3, as DNA: TGTGCCAGCAGCTTAGTGGGACAGGGACGCGGTGAGCAGTTCTTC. Protein sequence: CASSLVGQGRGEQFF.

The rearrangement links TRBV7-9 to TRBJ1-2; TRBD1 is a possible D gene (6 bases). Per germline, CDR1 SEHNR and CDR2 FQNEAQ (reference sequence). V gave up 5 bases and J gave up 4 bases, with 20 bases separating them. CDR3 length equals 16 residues. This CDR3 is CASSQSIQGSVYGYTF. The CDR3 DNA follows: TGTGCCAGCAGCCAGAGCATACAGGGCTCTGTCTATGGCTACACCTTC. Variable domain in full (rest from reference TRBV7-9 and TRBJ1-2): DTGVSQNPRHKITKRGQNVTFRCDPISEHNRLYWYRQTLGQGPEFLTYFQNEAQLEKSRLLSDRFSAERPKGSFSTLEIQRTEQGDSAMYLCASSQSIQGSVYGYTFGSGTRLTVV.

The V and J genes are TRBV5-4 and TRBJ2-1; the match to TRBD2 covers 10 bases. Germline CDR1 is SGHNT and CDR2 is YYREEE (reference sequence). V lost 2 bases, J lost 4 bases, and 3 bases stayed unmatched. The CDR3 extends over 15 amino acids. The CDR3 DNA is TGTGCCAGCAGCTTCCCTAGCGGGAGTTACAATGAGCAGTTCTTC. Its translation: CASSFPSGSYNEQFF.

The CDR3 sequence: CASSLSGALGGYTF. DNA for the CDR3: TGTGCCAGCAGTTTGTCAGGGGCCCTCGGGGGCTACACCTTC. The chain couples TRBV28 to TRBJ1-2; D possibly corresponds to TRBD1 (6 bases). The V end lost 3 bases, the J end lost 8 bases, and 16 bases lay between the germline ends. The CDR3 contains 14 residues. Germline V gene sequence: CDR1 MDHEN, CDR2 SYDVKM.

The gene calls are TRBV5-1 and TRBJ2-1; 11 bases are a match to TRBD2. The CDR3 extends over 15 amino acids. The germline V gene has CDR1 SGHRS and CDR2 YFSETQ. J lost 5 bases, V lost 4 bases, and 5 bases had no gene match. The CDR3 protein is CASSKLAGADNEQFF. The CDR3 bases are TGCGCCAGCAGCAAACTAGCGGGAGCGGACAATGAGCAGTTCTTC.

The J gene is TRBJ2-1, the V gene TRBV5-6; D unresolved. The CDR3 is made up of 11 amino acids. Germline values: CDR1 SGHDT, CDR2 YYEEEE. Trimming removed 4 bases at V and 4 bases at J, with 3 bases between. The CDR3 DNA is TGTGCCAGCAGCACGTACAATGAGCAGTTCTTC. It encodes CASSTYNEQFF.

This chain links TRBV14 with TRBJ2-1, with a possible D match to TRBD1 (6 bases). Trimming left V 1 base short and J 8 bases short, with 12 bases between. The CDR3 contains 14 residues. The germline gives CDR1 SGHDN, CDR2 FVKESK. This chain's CDR3 is CASSQGGGGDEQFF. The CDR3 DNA reads as TGTGCCAGCAGCCAAGGAGGTGGGGGCGATGAGCAGTTCTTC.

The chain is built from TRBV7-3 and TRBJ2-3; TRBD2 agrees at 12 bases. CDR3 length equals 16 residues. Germline values: CDR1 SGHTA, CDR2 FQGTGA. V dropped 5 bases and J dropped 5; count of bases not matched to a gene: 8. The DNA of the CDR3 is TGTGCCAGCAGCAAGGGGCTAGCGGGAGGGAAAGATACGCAGTATTTT. As protein: CASSKGLAGGKDTQYF.

This chain joins TRBV28 and TRBJ2-1; 7 bases are shared with TRBD1. This CDR3 has 17 amino acids. Trimming cost V 3 bases and J 0 bases; bases outside gene matches: 8. Germline CDR1 MDHEN, CDR2 SYDVKM. CDR3 in amino acids: CASSLSQGSSSYNEQFF. CDR3 in DNA: TGTGCCAGCAGTTTGTCACAGGGGAGCAGCTCCTACAATGAGCAGTTCTTC.

The CDR3 nucleotides are TGCAGCGTAGCAGCTGACGGACTAAGCAATCAGCCCCAGCATTTT. It encodes CSVAADGLSNQPQHF. The chain employs TRBV29-1 and TRBJ1-5; no clear D. The V gene lost 6 bases and the J gene lost 1 base, with 16 bases spanning the gap. The CDR3 is made up of 15 amino acids. The germline gives CDR1 SQVTM, CDR2 ANQGSEA.

The rearrangement links TRBV14 to TRBJ1-2, with 9 positions matching TRBD1. The CDR3 runs 16 residues. Germline assignment: CDR1 SGHDN and CDR2 FVKESK. Trimming at V came to 2 bases and at J to 6 bases, leaving 10 bases not matched to a gene. CDR3 nucleotides: TGTGCCAGCAGCCAATCGAAGACAGGGGGATGGAATGGCTACACCTTC. This gives the protein CASSQSKTGGWNGYTF.

The gene calls are TRBV15 and TRBJ1-1; D is perhaps TRBD1 (6 bases). Germline-derived CDR1 and CDR2 are LNHNV and YYDKDF (reference sequence). There are 14 residues in the CDR3. Trimming cost V 1 base and J 4 bases, with 10 bases left between them. Here the CDR3 DNA reads TGTGCCACCAGCAGAGTACAGGGTGCCACTGAAGCTTTCTTT. The encoded protein is CATSRVQGATEAFF.

The chain links TRBV18 to TRBJ2-7; possibly TRBD1 for D (7 bases). CDR1 is KGHSH and CDR2 is LQKENI in the germline V gene. V shed 2 bases and J shed 4 bases, with 12 bases lying between them. The CDR3 is made up of 14 amino acids. The CDR3 DNA is TGTGCCAGCTCACCAGGACAGGAGGGTTACGAGCAGTACTTC. Translating it yields CASSPGQEGYEQYF.

The chain employs TRBV6-2 or TRBV6-3 and TRBJ2-3; 13 positions agree with TRBD2. V lost 5 bases, J lost 1 base, and 6 bases stayed unmatched. This CDR3 has 17 amino acids. The germline V gene has CDR1 MNHEY and CDR2 SVGEGT. The CDR3: CASSTRTSGSGTDTQYF. The CDR3 DNA is TGTGCCAGCAGTACCCGGACTAGCGGGAGTGGCACAGATACGCAGTATTTT.

The chain is built from TRBV28 and TRBJ2-7, with D tentatively TRBD1 (5 bases). The germline CDR1 and CDR2 sequences are MDHEN and SYDVKM. The CDR3 consists of 15 residues. V lost 3 bases, J lost 4 bases, and 16 bases lay in between. CDR3 residues: CASSFLRRTQYEQYF. CDR3 DNA sequence: TGTGCCAGCAGTTTCCTCCGCCGGACACAATACGAGCAGTACTTC.

As regards this clone: The same CDR3 can be traced to other DNA sequences in this sample. The rearrangement uses TRBV28 and TRBJ1-2; D may be TRBD1 (5 bases). This CDR3 contains 13 residues. The V and J ends lost 5 bases and 5 bases respectively, with 12 bases between them. Germline V CDR1 and CDR2: MDHEN, SYDVKM. DNA for the CDR3: TGTGCCAGCAGTCTGGGAGGGGAGTATGGCTACACCTTC. It yields the protein CASSLGGEYGYTF.

The chain employs TRBV15 and TRBJ1-5, with D possibly TRBD1 on 5 matching bases. The CDR3 consists of 15 residues. Trimming left V 0 bases short and J 3 bases short, with 9 bases between. From germline, CDR1 is LNHNV and CDR2 YYDKDF (reference sequence). The CDR3 loop reads CATSRDGAANQPQHF. CDR3 bases: TGTGCCACCAGCAGAGATGGGGCAGCCAATCAGCCCCAGCATTTT.

The CDR3 nucleotides read TGCGCCAGCAGTGTTACAGCGGGAGGATATGAGCAGTTCTTC. Protein: CASSVTAGGYEQFF. This chain links TRBV10-1 with TRBJ2-1, with 9 bases fitting TRBD2. The CDR3 spans 14 residues. CDR1 is WNHNN and CDR2 is SYGVQD in the germline V gene (reference sequence). Trimming took 4 bases from V and 8 from J; bases not matched to a gene: 6.

This chain links TRBV9 with TRBJ2-1, with 10 bases lining up with TRBD2. The CDR3 loop spans 16 amino acids. Germline assignment: CDR1 SGDLS and CDR2 YYNGEE. With 0 bases clipped from V and 4 bases from J, the junction kept 4 bases outside the gene matches. Here the CDR3 reads CASSVGGLAVYNEQFF. CDR3 nucleotides: TGTGCCAGCAGCGTAGGTGGACTAGCGGTTTACAATGAGCAGTTCTTC.

The table lists this clone with a count of one. The chain has TRBV11-3 and TRBJ2-1; D gene unclear. Germline CDR1 reads SGHNT; CDR2 reads YENEEA. CDR3 length equals 14 residues. Trimming removed 1 base at V and 5 bases at J, with 9 bases between. CDR3 amino acids: CASSLVGYHNEQFF. Here the CDR3 DNA reads TGTGCCAGCAGCTTAGTGGGCTATCACAATGAGCAGTTCTTC.

V and J are TRBV5-6 and TRBJ1-1, with D possibly TRBD1 on 6 matching bases. Germline V gene sequence: CDR1 SGHDT, CDR2 YYEEEE. CDR3 size: 14 residues. The V gene lost 1 base and the J gene lost 3 bases, with 10 bases spanning the gap. CDR3: CASSLLGGYTEAFF. The CDR3 nucleotides read TGTGCCAGCAGCTTGTTAGGGGGATACACTGAAGCTTTCTTT.